This TCR beta chain was retrieved from a study of regulatory T cells in long-lasting Graves disease. Study-level findings and limits: For persistent Graves' patients, TCR diversity was lower than for newly diagnosed ones.

The CDR3 has 13 amino acids. The ends were cut back, 1 base at V and 3 bases at J, with 6 bases in the middle. The germline gives CDR1 GTSNPN, CDR2 SVGIG (reference sequence). Arm-PCR of CDR3 regions and iRepertoire HTBI primers were used to build TCR beta libraries. Each CDR3 protein gets one entry after TCRdb re-called the multiplex PCR reads with MiXCR. This sample has more than 450,000 distinct CDR3 sequences; around 12% occur once, and the top ten carry about 8.3%. Time point specified: newly diagnosed GD, antithyroid drugs for less than 3 months. PBMC RNA was the source of the TCR library. This clonotype occurred many times. Its antigen remains unidentified. These data also formed part of another study, on T cells in Graves' hyperthyroidism and ophthalmopathy. From that study: Ophthalmopathy was told apart from stable hyperthyroidism by a 13 V-J model.

The J gene is TRBJ2-2, the V gene TRBV30; D remains ambiguous. Sequenced here: peripheral blood mononuclear cells (PBMCs), sampled at new diagnosis, from a patient treated with antithyroid drugs. The TCR originated in a woman between 25 and 40 years old with Graves disease. The CDR3 coding sequence is TGTGCCTGGAGTGATCTTCACACCGGGGAGCTGTTTTTT. This sequence encodes CAWSDLHTGELFF.